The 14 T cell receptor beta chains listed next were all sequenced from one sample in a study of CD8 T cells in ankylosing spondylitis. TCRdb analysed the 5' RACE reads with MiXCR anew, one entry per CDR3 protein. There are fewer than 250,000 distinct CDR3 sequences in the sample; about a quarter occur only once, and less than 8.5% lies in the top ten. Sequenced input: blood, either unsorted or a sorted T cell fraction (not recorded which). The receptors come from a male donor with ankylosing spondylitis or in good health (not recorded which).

The CDR3 DNA follows: TGTGCCAGCAGTTATGGGTGGGAGGGCCCCGACGAGCAGTACTTC. It encodes CASSYGWEGPDEQYF. This chain uses TRBV6-5 with TRBJ2-7; TRBD2 aligns across 7 bases. This CDR3 contains 15 residues. V was clipped by 3 bases and J by 5 bases; unmatched bases: 10. Germline loops: CDR1 MNHEY, CDR2 SVGAGI.

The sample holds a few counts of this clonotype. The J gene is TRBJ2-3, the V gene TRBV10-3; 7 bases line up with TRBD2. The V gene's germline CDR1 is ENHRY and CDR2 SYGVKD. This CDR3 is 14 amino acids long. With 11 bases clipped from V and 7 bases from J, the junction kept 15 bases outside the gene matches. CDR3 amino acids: CASQPAGERNTQYF. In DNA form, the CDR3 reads TGTGCCTCTCAGCCGGCGGGAGAGAGAAATACGCAGTATTTT.

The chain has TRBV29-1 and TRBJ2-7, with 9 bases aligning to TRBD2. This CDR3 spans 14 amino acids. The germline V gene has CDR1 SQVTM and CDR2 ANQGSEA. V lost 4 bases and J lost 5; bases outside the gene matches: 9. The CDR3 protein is CSVALAGYRNEQYF. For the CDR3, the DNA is TGCAGCGTTGCCCTAGCGGGATATCGCAACGAGCAGTACTTC.

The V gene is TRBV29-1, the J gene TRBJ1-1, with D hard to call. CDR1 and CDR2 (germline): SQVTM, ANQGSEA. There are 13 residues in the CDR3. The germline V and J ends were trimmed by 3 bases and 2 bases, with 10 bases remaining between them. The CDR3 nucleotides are TGCAGCGTTGATTCAGATACTAACACTGAAGCTTTCTTT. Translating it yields CSVDSDTNTEAFF.

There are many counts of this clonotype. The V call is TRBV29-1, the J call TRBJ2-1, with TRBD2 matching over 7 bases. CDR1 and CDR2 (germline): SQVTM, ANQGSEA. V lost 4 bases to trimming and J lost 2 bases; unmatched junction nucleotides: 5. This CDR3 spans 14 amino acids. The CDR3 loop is CSVVKGLAYNEQFF. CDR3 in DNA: TGCAGCGTTGTGAAAGGACTAGCCTACAATGAGCAGTTCTTC.

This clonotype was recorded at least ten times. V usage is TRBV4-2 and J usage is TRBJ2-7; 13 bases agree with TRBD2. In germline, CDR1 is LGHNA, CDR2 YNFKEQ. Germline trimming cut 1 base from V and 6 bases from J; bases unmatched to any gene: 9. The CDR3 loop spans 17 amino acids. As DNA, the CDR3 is TGTGCCAGCAGCCAAGTTAAATGGACTAGCGGGAGTCGCGAGCAGTACTTC. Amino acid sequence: CASSQVKWTSGSREQYF.

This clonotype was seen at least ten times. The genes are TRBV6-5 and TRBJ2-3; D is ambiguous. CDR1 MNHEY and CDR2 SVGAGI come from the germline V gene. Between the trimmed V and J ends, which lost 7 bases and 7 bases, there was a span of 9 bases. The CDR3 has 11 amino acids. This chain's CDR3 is CASKMRNTQYF. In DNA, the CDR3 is TGTGCCAGCAAGATGCGGAATACGCAGTATTTT.

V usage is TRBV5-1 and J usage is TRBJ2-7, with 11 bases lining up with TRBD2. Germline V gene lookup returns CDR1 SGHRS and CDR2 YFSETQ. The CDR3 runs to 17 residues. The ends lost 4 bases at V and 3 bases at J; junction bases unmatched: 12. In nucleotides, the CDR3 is TGCGCCAGCAGCACCTACTCTCTAGCGGGAGGCAGCTACGAGCAGTACTTC. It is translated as CASSTYSLAGGSYEQYF.

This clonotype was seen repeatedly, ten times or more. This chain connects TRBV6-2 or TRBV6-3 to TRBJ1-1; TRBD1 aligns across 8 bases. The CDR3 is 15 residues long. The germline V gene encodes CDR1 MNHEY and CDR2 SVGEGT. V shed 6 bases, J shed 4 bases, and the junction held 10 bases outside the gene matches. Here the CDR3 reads CASSPHGTGGTEAFF. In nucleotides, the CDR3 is TGTGCCAGCAGCCCCCATGGGACAGGCGGCACTGAAGCTTTCTTT.

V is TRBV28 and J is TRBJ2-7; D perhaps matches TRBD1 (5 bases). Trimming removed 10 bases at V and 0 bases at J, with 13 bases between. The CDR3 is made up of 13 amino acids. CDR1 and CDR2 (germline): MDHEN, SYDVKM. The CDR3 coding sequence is TGTGCCACAATTGCAGGGATCTCCTACGAGCAGTACTTC. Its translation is CATIAGISYEQYF.

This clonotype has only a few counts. The CDR3 DNA is TGCAGCGTTGATCTCCGGGACTCCTACAATGAGCAGTTCTTC. Amino acid sequence: CSVDLRDSYNEQFF. The chain has TRBV29-1 and TRBJ2-1, with TRBD2 as a possible D gene (5 bases). Germline CDR1 reads SQVTM; CDR2 reads ANQGSEA. This CDR3 is 14 amino acids long. V was clipped by 3 bases and J by 0 bases, with 9 bases between them.

The CDR3 reads CSARDFTSKGNEQFF. Here the CDR3 DNA reads TGCAGTGCTAGAGATTTTACCTCGAAGGGCAATGAGCAGTTCTTC. The rearrangement uses TRBV20-1 and TRBJ2-1; D not certain. Looked up from germline, CDR1 is DFQATT and CDR2 is SNEGSKA (reference sequence). The CDR3 covers 15 residues. Deletions cut 0 bases from V and 6 bases from J, with 15 bases between.

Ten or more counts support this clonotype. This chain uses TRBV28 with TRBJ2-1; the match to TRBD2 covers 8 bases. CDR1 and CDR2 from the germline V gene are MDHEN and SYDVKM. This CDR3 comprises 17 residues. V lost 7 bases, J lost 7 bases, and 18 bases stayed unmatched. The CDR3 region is CASTVGGGGLAWNEQFF. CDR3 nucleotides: TGTGCCAGCACCGTAGGGGGGGGTGGACTAGCATGGAATGAGCAGTTCTTC.

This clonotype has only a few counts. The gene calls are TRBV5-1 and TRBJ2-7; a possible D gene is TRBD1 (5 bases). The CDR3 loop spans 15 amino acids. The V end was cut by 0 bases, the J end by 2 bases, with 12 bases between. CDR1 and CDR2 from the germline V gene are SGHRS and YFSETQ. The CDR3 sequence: CASSLDTGPTYEQYF. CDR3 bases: TGCGCCAGCAGCTTGGATACAGGACCGACCTACGAGCAGTACTTC.